Listed below are T cell receptor beta chains from one sample, sequenced in a study of shared clonotypes between healthy human individuals. Produced via immunoSEQ multiplex PCR; TCRdb's table is partial and in-frame only. The sample includes about 520,000 clones, about 78% of them seen just once. Sequenced input: PBMCs. The origin of the receptors is a woman aged 40-49 years in good health. Some clones in this sample may be carry-over from other donors' samples. Both conserved end residues are trimmed from each CDR3. A D gene is named only where the DNA matches it firmly.

v_call: TRBV7-9; d_call: TRBD2; j_call: TRBJ2-3; cdr3_aa: ASSPTGGEQY
v_call: TRBV4-1; d_call: TRBD2; j_call: TRBJ2-1; cdr3_aa: ASSQEVAGGREQF
v_call: TRBV19; d_call: -; j_call: TRBJ1-1; cdr3_aa: ASLTGYTEAF
v_call: TRBV5-1; d_call: -; j_call: TRBJ2-1; cdr3_aa: ASSLDRYSSYNEQF
v_call: TRBV2; d_call: TRBD1; j_call: TRBJ1-1; cdr3_aa: ASMGTDHTEAF
v_call: TRBV21-1; d_call: -; j_call: TRBJ2-4; cdr3_aa: ASSQEAGDKNIQY
v_call: TRBV18; d_call: -; j_call: TRBJ1-1; cdr3_aa: ASSTYSTEAF
v_call: TRBV5-1; d_call: -; j_call: TRBJ1-1; cdr3_aa: ASSLVWGQNTEAF
v_call: TRBV10-2; d_call: -; j_call: TRBJ2-7; cdr3_aa: ASNGGYFSYEQY
v_call: TRBV5-1; d_call: -; j_call: -; cdr3_aa: ASRPGRAGSYEQY
v_call: TRBV6-6; d_call: -; j_call: TRBJ2-2; cdr3_aa: ASSSDRNTGELF
v_call: TRBV29-1; d_call: -; j_call: TRBJ2-5; cdr3_aa: SVTPRTVGETQY
v_call: TRBV30; d_call: TRBD1; j_call: TRBJ1-4; cdr3_aa: AWKGQGYEKLF
v_call: TRBV4-1; d_call: -; j_call: TRBJ2-5; cdr3_aa: ASSQLTEETQY
v_call: TRBV7-2; d_call: -; j_call: TRBJ1-1; cdr3_aa: ASSSARTASNTEAF
v_call: TRBV9; d_call: -; j_call: TRBJ2-1; cdr3_aa: ASSGTGSSYNEQF
v_call: TRBV2; d_call: -; j_call: TRBJ2-7; cdr3_aa: ASREGRGPYEQY
v_call: TRBV25-1; d_call: TRBD1; j_call: TRBJ1-4; cdr3_aa: ASSEYSGQGEKLF
v_call: TRBV18; d_call: -; j_call: TRBJ2-7; cdr3_aa: ASSPGQGTYEQY
v_call: TRBV5-1; d_call: -; j_call: TRBJ2-5; cdr3_aa: ASSLWGTGETQY
v_call: TRBV18; d_call: TRBD1; j_call: TRBJ2-7; cdr3_aa: ASSPTGATYEQY
v_call: TRBV30; d_call: -; j_call: TRBJ1-5; cdr3_aa: AWSHRVNQPQH
v_call: TRBV5-6; d_call: -; j_call: TRBJ1-1; cdr3_aa: ASSLQAANTEAF
v_call: TRBV7-2; d_call: TRBD1; j_call: TRBJ2-7; cdr3_aa: ASSSTGTGAAYEQY
v_call: TRBV19; d_call: TRBD1; j_call: TRBJ2-1; cdr3_aa: ASSIGQGAPRLLEQF
v_call: TRBV11-2; d_call: TRBD2; j_call: TRBJ2-7; cdr3_aa: ASSVRRLAGVEEQY
v_call: TRBV9; d_call: TRBD1; j_call: TRBJ2-5; cdr3_aa: ASSVSPQGAQETQY
v_call: TRBV2; d_call: TRBD1; j_call: TRBJ1-1; cdr3_aa: ASSGDRGNTEAF
v_call: TRBV28; d_call: -; j_call: TRBJ1-4; cdr3_aa: ASSWGGKKLF
v_call: TRBV5-1; d_call: TRBD2; j_call: TRBJ2-7; cdr3_aa: ASSFSLREGSYEQY